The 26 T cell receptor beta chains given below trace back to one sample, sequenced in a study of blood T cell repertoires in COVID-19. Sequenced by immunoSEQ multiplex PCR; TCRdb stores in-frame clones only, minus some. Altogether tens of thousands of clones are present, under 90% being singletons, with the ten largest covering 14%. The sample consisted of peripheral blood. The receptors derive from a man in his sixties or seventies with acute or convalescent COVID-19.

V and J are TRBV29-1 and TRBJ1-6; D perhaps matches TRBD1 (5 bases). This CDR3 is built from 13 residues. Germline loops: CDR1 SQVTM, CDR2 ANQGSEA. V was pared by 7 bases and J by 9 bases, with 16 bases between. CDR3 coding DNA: TGCAGCGCCAGGACCGCGCAGGGTTCACCCCTCCACTTT. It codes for CSARTAQGSPLHF. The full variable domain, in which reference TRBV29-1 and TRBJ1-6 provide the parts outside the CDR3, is SAVISQKPSRDICQRGTSLTIQCQVDSQVTMMFWYRQQPGQSLTLIATANQGSEATYESGFVIDKFPISRPNLTFSTLTVSNMSPEDSSIYLCSARTAQGSPLHFGNGTRLTVT.

The CDR3 DNA reads TGTGCCAGCAGCTTTGGGCCAGGGGCCTACGAGCAGTACGTC. Its protein product is CASSFGPGAYEQYV. The chain has TRBV7-8 and TRBJ2-7; D possibly corresponds to TRBD1 (6 bases). There are 14 residues in the CDR3. CDR1 and CDR2 from the germline V gene are SGHVS and FQNEAQ. Trimming removed 3 bases from V and 2 bases from J, with 11 bases in between.

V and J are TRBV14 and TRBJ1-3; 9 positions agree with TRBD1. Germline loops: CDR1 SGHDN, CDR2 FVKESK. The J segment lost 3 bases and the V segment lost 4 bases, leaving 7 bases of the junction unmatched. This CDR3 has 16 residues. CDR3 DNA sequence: TGTGCCAGCAGCCCGTATACAGGGGGCGTTGGAAACACCATATATTTT. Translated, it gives CASSPYTGGVGNTIYF.

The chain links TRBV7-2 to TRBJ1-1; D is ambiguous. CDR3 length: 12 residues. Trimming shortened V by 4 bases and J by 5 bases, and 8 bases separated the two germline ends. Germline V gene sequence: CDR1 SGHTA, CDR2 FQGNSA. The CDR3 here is CASSSQMTEAFF. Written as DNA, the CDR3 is TGTGCCAGCAGCTCCCAGATGACTGAAGCTTTCTTT.

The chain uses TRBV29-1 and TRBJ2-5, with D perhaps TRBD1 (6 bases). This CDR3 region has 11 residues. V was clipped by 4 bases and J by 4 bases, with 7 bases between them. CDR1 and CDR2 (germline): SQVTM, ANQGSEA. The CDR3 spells CSVAGVETQYF. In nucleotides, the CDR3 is TGCAGCGTTGCAGGGGTAGAGACCCAGTACTTC.

CDR3 in amino acids: CASSLGTSGDNEQFF. In nucleotides, the CDR3 is TGTGCCAGCAGCCTGGGGACTAGCGGGGACAATGAGCAGTTCTTC. This rearrangement joins TRBV5-4 to TRBJ2-1; 13 positions match TRBD2. The CDR3 contains 15 residues. Germline loops: CDR1 SGHNT, CDR2 YYREEE (reference sequence). V lost 4 bases, J lost 5 bases, and 3 bases stayed unmatched.

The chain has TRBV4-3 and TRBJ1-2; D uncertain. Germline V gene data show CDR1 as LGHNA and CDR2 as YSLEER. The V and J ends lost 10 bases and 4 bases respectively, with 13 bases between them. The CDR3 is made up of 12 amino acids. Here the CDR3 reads CATSERGYGYTF. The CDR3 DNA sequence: TGCGCCACCTCCGAACGGGGCTATGGCTACACCTTC.

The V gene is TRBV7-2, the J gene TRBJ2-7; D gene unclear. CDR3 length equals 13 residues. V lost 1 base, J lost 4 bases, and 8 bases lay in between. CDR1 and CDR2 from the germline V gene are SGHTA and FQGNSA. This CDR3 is CASSLVIFYEQYF. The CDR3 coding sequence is TGTGCCAGCAGCTTAGTTATTTTTTACGAGCAGTACTTC. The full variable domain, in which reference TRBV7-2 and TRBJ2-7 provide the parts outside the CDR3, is GAGVSQSPSNKVTEKGKDVELRCDPISGHTALYWYRQSLGQGLEFLIYFQGNSAPDKSGLPSDRFSAERTGGSVSTLTIQRTQQEDSAVYLCASSLVIFYEQYFGPGTRLTVT.

DNA of the CDR3: TGTGCCAGCTCCGCGACAGCCTCTGGCTATGGCTACACCTTC. It specifies CASSATASGYGYTF. The J gene is TRBJ1-2, the V gene TRBV28, with TRBD1 as a possible D gene (5 bases). The V end was cut by 8 bases, the J end by 4 bases, with 17 bases between. CDR1 is MDHEN and CDR2 is SYDVKM in the germline V gene. The CDR3 runs 14 residues.

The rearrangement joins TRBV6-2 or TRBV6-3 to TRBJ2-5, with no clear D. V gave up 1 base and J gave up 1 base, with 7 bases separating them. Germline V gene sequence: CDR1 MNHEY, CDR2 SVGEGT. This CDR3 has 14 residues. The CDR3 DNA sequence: TGTGCCAGCAGTTACTACACAGCCCAAGAGACCCAGTACTTC. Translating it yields CASSYYTAQETQYF.

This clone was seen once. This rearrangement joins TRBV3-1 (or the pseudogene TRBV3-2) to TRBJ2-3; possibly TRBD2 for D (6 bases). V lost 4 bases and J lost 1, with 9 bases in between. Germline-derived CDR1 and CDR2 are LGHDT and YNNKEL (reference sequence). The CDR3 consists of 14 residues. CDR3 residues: CASSPRLGTDTQYF. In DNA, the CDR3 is TGTGCCAGCAGCCCAAGACTAGGCACAGATACGCAGTATTTT.

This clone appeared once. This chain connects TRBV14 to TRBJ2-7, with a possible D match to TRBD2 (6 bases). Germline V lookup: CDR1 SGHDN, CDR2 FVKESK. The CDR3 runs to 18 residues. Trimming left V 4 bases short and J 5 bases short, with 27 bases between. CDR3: CASSRGTWRVADVDEQYF. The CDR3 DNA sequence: TGTGCCAGCAGCCGAGGGACGTGGAGGGTTGCAGATGTGGACGAGCAGTACTTC. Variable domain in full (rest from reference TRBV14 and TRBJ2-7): EAGVTQFPSHSVIEKGQTVTLRCDPISGHDNLYWYRRVMGKEIKFLLHFVKESKQDESGMPNNRFLAERTGGTYSTLKVQPAELEDSGVYFCASSRGTWRVADVDEQYFGPGTRLTVT.

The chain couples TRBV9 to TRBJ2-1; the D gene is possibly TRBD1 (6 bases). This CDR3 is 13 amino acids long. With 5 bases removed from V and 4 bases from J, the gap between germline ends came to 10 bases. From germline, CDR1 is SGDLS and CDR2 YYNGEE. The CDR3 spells CASSSQGYNEQFF. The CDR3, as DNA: TGTGCCAGCAGTTCACAGGGATACAATGAGCAGTTCTTC.

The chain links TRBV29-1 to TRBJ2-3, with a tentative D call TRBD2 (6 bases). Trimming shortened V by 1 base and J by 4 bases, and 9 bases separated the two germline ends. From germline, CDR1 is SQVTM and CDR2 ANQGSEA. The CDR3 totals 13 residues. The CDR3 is CSVEGLEADTQYF. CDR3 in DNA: TGCAGCGTTGAAGGACTAGAAGCAGATACGCAGTATTTT.

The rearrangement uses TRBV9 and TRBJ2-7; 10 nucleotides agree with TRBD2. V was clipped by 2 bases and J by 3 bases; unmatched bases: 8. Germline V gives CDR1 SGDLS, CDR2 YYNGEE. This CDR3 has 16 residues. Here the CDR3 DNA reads TGTGCCAGCAGCGTCATGGCTAGCGGGAGTTTCTACGAGCAGTACTTC. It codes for CASSVMASGSFYEQYF.

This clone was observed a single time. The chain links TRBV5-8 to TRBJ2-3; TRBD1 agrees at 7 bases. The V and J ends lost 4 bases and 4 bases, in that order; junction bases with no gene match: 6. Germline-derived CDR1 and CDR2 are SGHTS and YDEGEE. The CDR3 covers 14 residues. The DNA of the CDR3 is TGTGCCAGCAGCCTAGACAGGGCGTCAGATACGCAGTATTTT. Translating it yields CASSLDRASDTQYF.

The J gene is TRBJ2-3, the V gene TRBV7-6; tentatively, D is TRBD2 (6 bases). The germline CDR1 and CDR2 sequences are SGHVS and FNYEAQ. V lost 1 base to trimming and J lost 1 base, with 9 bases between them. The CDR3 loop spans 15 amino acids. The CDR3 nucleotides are TGTGCCAGCAGCTTAGGCGGGGCCGGCACAGATACGCAGTATTTT. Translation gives CASSLGGAGTDTQYF.

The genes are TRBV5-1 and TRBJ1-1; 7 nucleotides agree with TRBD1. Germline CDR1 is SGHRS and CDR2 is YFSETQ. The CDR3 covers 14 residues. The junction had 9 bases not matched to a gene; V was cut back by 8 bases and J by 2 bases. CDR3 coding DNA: TGCGCCAGTGGGGGGAACAGGGGTAACACTGAAGCTTTCTTT. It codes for CASGGNRGNTEAFF.

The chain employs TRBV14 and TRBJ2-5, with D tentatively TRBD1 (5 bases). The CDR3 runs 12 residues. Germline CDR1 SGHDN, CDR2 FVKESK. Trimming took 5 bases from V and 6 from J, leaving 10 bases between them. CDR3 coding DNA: TGTGCCAGCAGCTCAGGGTATCAGACCCAGTACTTC. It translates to CASSSGYQTQYF.

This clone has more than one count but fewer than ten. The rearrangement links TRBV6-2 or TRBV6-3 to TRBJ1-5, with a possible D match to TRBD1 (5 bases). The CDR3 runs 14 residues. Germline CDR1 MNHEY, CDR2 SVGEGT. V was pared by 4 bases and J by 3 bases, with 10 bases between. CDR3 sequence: CASSSGWDNQPQHF. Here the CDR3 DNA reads TGTGCCAGCAGTTCAGGGTGGGACAATCAGCCCCAGCATTTT.

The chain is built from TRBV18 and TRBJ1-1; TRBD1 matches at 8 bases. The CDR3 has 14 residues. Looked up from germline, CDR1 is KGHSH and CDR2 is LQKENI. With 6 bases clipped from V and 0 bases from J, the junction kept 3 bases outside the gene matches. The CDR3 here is CASSRTGMNTEAFF. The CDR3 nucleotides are TGTGCCAGCTCCAGGACAGGGATGAACACTGAAGCTTTCTTT.

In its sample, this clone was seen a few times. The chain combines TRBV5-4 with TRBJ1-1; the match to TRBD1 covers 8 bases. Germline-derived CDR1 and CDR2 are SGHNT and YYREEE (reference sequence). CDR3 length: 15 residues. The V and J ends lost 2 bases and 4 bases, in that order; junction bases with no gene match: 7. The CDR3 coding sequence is TGTGCCAGCAGCTTCAATACAGGGGGATTCACTGAAGCTTTCTTT. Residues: CASSFNTGGFTEAFF.

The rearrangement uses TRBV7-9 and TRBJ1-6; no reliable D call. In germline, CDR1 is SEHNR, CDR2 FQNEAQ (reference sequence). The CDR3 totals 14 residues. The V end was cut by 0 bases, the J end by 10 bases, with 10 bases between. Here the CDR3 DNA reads TGTGCCAGCAGCTTAGCTCGGGGAGGGTCACCCCTCCACTTT. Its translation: CASSLARGGSPLHF.

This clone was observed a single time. The CDR3 sequence is CASSHPTGIKETQYF. CDR3 bases: TGTGCCAGCAGCCACCCGACAGGGATAAAGGAGACCCAGTACTTC. The rearrangement joins TRBV7-8 to TRBJ2-5; 7 positions agree with TRBD1. Trimming cost V 5 bases and J 5 bases; bases outside gene matches: 11. The CDR3 consists of 15 residues. Germline V CDR1 and CDR2: SGHVS, FQNEAQ.

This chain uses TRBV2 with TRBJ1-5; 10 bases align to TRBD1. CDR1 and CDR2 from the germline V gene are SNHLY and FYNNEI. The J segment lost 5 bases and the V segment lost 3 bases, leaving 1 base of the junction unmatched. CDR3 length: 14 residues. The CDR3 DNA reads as TGTGCCAGCAGTGAGGACAGGGGGTATCAGCCCCAGCATTTT. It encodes CASSEDRGYQPQHF.

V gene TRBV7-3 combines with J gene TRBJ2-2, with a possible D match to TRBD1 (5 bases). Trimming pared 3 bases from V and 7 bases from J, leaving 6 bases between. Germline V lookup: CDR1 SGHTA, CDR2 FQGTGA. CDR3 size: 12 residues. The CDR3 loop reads CASSFRVGELFF. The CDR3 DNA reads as TGTGCCAGCAGCTTCAGGGTCGGGGAGCTGTTTTTT.